This TCR beta chain is drawn from a study of CD8 T cells in Susac syndrome. The authors reverse transcribed about 0.45 to 1 ug RNA with random hexamers. TCRdb analysed the immunoSEQ multiplex PCR reads with MiXCR anew, one entry per CDR3 protein. The sample yields some 65,000 distinct CDR3 sequences, around 95% seen once. V dropped 4 bases and J dropped 6; count of bases not matched to a gene: 10. CDR1 SQVTM and CDR2 ANQGSEA come from the germline V gene. This CDR3 region has 14 residues. The chain uses TRBV29-1 and TRBJ2-7; TRBD2 aligns across 9 bases. This sequence originates from a human donor with multiple sclerosis. Sequencing input: CD8+ T cells from PBMCs. The CDR3 sequence is CSVAPASGIPEQYF. CDR3 bases: TGCAGCGTTGCCCCGGCTAGCGGGATACCCGAGCAGTACTTC.